This T cell receptor (beta chain) stems from a study of beta chain features in type 1 diabetes (dated by TCRdb to 2016 to 2019). As for the study more broadly: Mean age, gender distribution, total cell number and subset yield were not different between patients and healthy donors. A total of 107,917,701 sorted cells were examined across all samples, and RNA yield correlated strongly with the number of cells per subset. The study compared the TCRB repertoires of sorted circulating CD4+ T cell subsets in recently diagnosed type 1 diabetes patients with those in matched healthy donors. Regulatory and stem cell-like memory subsets were obtained from only 8 patients and about eight healthy donors, while naive and central memory subsets were obtained from all 30 or so donors.

CDR1 and CDR2, looked up from the germline V gene, are SGHDN and FVKESK. The CDR3 sequence holds 11 residues, the cysteine and phenylalanine included. Of the read, only the CDR3 DNA is kept; its 33 bases are in frame from base 1. V was cut back by 4 bases and J by 2 bases, leaving a gap of 2 bases between them. Of note for this clone: Its recognized antigen is unknown. No per-base quality is available; no much larger clone lies one base away. The sample has other DNA sequences that encode this CDR3 too.

Broader findings and caveats from the paper: Naive, central memory and regulatory TCRB repertoires appeared more similar among patients than among healthy donors. At VDJ recombination sites, patients with type 1 diabetes made fewer insertions and deleted more nucleotides, a pattern implying thymic rearrangement abnormalities. Type 1 diabetes patients showed a moderate but significant shortening of TCRB CDR3 length in all four CD4+ subsets. Because cDNA was sequenced instead of genomic DNA, activated cells with high expression could be over-represented, although the groups did not differ in activation or CD3 levels. PCR might favor shorter templates, but patient and control samples were amplified and corrected together, so any skew would affect both groups equally. Because the HLA sub-analyses included only small numbers of individuals, any influence of HLA type on TCRB rearrangement was left unresolved.

The High Capacity cDNA Reverse Transcription Kit was used to reverse transcribe all of the isolated RNA, meaning that expressed TCRB transcripts were what got sequenced. Deep immunoSEQ sequencing was performed on naive, central memory and regulatory T cell samples, with an average of about 3.57 million total reads per sample. After sorted cells were lysed in RLT buffer, RNA was extracted with DNase-treated RNeasy Micro or Mini kits, with the choice depending on cell number. Each cell subset was processed on its own to prevent cross-contamination, while patient and healthy donor samples were processed together. TCRB sequences were amplified from cDNA with the immunoSEQ multiplex PCR, producing 87-bp fragments spanning the CDR3 region. Sequencing of the amplicons was done on the Illumina HiSeq platform. The paper's processing steps were these. Synthetic template baselines were used to correct PCR bias computationally, reads within Hamming distance 2 were collapsed together, and singletons that could not be merged were discarded. Reads were aligned against IMGT so that V, D and J genes, CDR3 length and insertions or deletions at six rearrangement sites could be assigned. Within each subset, clonotype counts were normalized to sorted cell number, and only after that were true diversity and Gini coefficients computed with the tcR R package. Repertoire sharing was quantified using the overlap coefficient calculated on TCRB nucleotide sequences. Out-of-frame TCRB sequences from naive cells were analyzed to stand in for the pre-selection repertoire. TCRdb's version of the immuneACCESS table is confined to in-frame rearrangements and falls short of the full clone set. An unresolved V gene accounts for under half of the shortfall where checked; the remainder is of unknown origin. Clonal size and the V and J genes are those of that table, whereas D and trimming came from the DNA. This sample lists approximately 730,000 clones; over 10% were detected once. Clones ranked in the top ten supply less than 0.025% of the sample.

Each donor gave one peripheral blood draw, roughly 0.11 L on average, collected into heparinised tubes. A BD FACSAria II was used to sort naive, central memory, regulatory and stem cell-like memory CD4+ T cells with a panel that included CD45RO, CCR7, CD25, CD127, CD95 and CD27. All sorted populations exceeded 98% purity. PBMCs were isolated immediately by Lymphoprep density gradient centrifugation and stained directly without culture. So that batch effects would be minimized, each experiment stained and sorted samples in pairs, pairing one healthy donor with one patient. The sequenced sample consisted of naive CD4+ T cells from blood. In the paper's terms, the cell subset or site label means: true naive CD4+ T cells. Recombination linked TRBV14 to TRBJ2-5; the D gene is not confidently resolved. The receptor was derived from a young man with type 1 diabetes. At the DNA level, the sequence is TGTGCCAGCAGCCGGCAAGAGACCCAGTACTTC. It encodes CASSRQETQYF.